These T cell receptor beta chains were read from a single sample in a study of molecular identifiers for immune sequencing clone quantification. TCRdb passed the PCR reads through MiXCR, listing each CDR3 protein once. Of about 640,000 distinct CDR3 sequences detected, about 20% appear once; the ten largest clones hold roughly 0.83%. Sequenced sample: naive CD8+ T cells from blood, with Jurkat cell RNA spiked in. These receptor sequences come from a human donor in good health. Some libraries in this study had Jurkat cell RNA spiked in. Both conserved end residues are part of each CDR3. The D gene is left open where the match is weak. Clone size is not always given. Where it is, it says once, few, many or a class for expanded clones.

J gene: TRBJ1-5; clone size: many; V gene: TRBV6-6; D gene: .; CDR3 length: 13; CDR3 DNA: TGTGCCAGCAGCCCGGGACAAAGGCAGCCCCAGCATTTT; CDR3 protein: CASSPGQRQPQHF
J gene: TRBJ2-7; clone size: many; V gene: TRBV6-2/TRBV6-3; D gene: .; CDR3 length: 15; CDR3 DNA: TGTGCCAGCAGTTACTTGGCAGGGCCCTCCTACGAGCAGTACTTC; CDR3 protein: CASSYLAGPSYEQYF
J gene: TRBJ2-5; clone size: .; V gene: TRBV24-1; D gene: TRBD2; CDR3 length: 14; CDR3 DNA: TGTGCCACCAGTGGTCTAGCGGCCCAAGAGACCCAGTACTTC; CDR3 protein: CATSGLAAQETQYF
J gene: TRBJ2-7; clone size: .; V gene: TRBV6-6; D gene: TRBD1; CDR3 length: 17; CDR3 DNA: TGTGCCAGCAGTATAAACATAGGAGGACAGGGATTCTACGAGCAGTACTTC; CDR3 protein: CASSINIGGQGFYEQYF
J gene: TRBJ2-7; clone size: .; V gene: TRBV5-3; D gene: .; CDR3 length: 14; CDR3 DNA: TGTGCCAGCAGCTCCCTGACTAACTCCTACGAGCAGTACTTC; CDR3 protein: CASSSLTNSYEQYF
J gene: TRBJ2-7; clone size: many; V gene: TRBV5-4; D gene: .; CDR3 length: 11; CDR3 DNA: TGTGCCAGCTCTGCGGGGCACCAGCAGTACTTC; CDR3 protein: CASSAGHQQYF
J gene: TRBJ2-3; clone size: many; V gene: TRBV9; D gene: TRBD2; CDR3 length: 16; CDR3 DNA: TGTGCCAGCAGCGTAGTAGCGGGAGGAATGGCAGATACGCAGTATTTT; CDR3 protein: CASSVVAGGMADTQYF
J gene: TRBJ2-7; clone size: few; V gene: TRBV27; D gene: TRBD2; CDR3 length: 15; CDR3 DNA: TGTGCCAGCAGCCCTCTAGCGGGCGCGCCCTACGAGCAGTACTTC; CDR3 protein: CASSPLAGAPYEQYF
J gene: TRBJ2-7; clone size: .; V gene: TRBV20-1; D gene: TRBD2; CDR3 length: 13; CDR3 DNA: TGCAGTGCTAGAGGAGCGGGAGATTCCGAGCAGTACTTC; CDR3 protein: CSARGAGDSEQYF
J gene: TRBJ1-5; clone size: few; V gene: TRBV20-1; D gene: TRBD1; CDR3 length: 14; CDR3 DNA: TGCAGTGCTACGGACAGGGAATACAATCAGCCCCAGCATTTT; CDR3 protein: CSATDREYNQPQHF
J gene: TRBJ2-7; clone size: many; V gene: TRBV7-6; D gene: .; CDR3 length: 14; CDR3 DNA: TGTGCCAGCAGCTCGGGGGCTACCTCCTACGAGCAGTACTTC; CDR3 protein: CASSSGATSYEQYF
J gene: TRBJ1-5; clone size: many; V gene: TRBV6-6; D gene: .; CDR3 length: 13; CDR3 DNA: TGTGCCAGCAGTGGTTGGGGGGTACAGCCCCAGCATTTT; CDR3 protein: CASSGWGVQPQHF
J gene: TRBJ2-1; clone size: many; V gene: TRBV12-3/TRBV12-4; D gene: TRBD1; CDR3 length: 15; CDR3 DNA: TGTGCCAGCAGCCCCAGGGACAGTCCCTACAATGAGCAGTTCTTC; CDR3 protein: CASSPRDSPYNEQFF
J gene: TRBJ2-7; clone size: once; V gene: TRBV27; D gene: .; CDR3 length: 13; CDR3 DNA: TGTGCCAGCAGTAATCGGGGTGCCTACGAGCAGTGCTTC; CDR3 protein: CASSNRGAYEQCF
J gene: TRBJ1-2; clone size: few; V gene: TRBV29-1; D gene: .; CDR3 length: 14; CDR3 DNA: TGCAGCGTGGACCCTAGACAGGCTATGATGGGCTACACCTTC; CDR3 protein: CSVDPRQAMMGYTF
J gene: TRBJ2-4; clone size: many; V gene: TRBV21-1; D gene: .; CDR3 length: 19; CDR3 DNA: TGTGCCAGCAGCAAAGATCCCTGGACAGCGGGCCTAGCCAAAAACATTCAGTACTTC; CDR3 protein: CASSKDPWTAGLAKNIQYF
J gene: TRBJ1-5; clone size: many; V gene: TRBV19; D gene: .; CDR3 length: 15; CDR3 DNA: TGTGCCAGTAGGGGACGGGGTACGGGCAATCAGCCCCAGCATTTT; CDR3 protein: CASRGRGTGNQPQHF
J gene: TRBJ2-5; clone size: .; V gene: TRBV20-1; D gene: TRBD1; CDR3 length: 17; CDR3 DNA: TGCAGTGCTAGAGATTCCCCGCCCGGACAGGTGTACGAGACCCAGTACTTC; CDR3 protein: CSARDSPPGQVYETQYF
J gene: TRBJ2-5; clone size: many; V gene: TRBV20-1; D gene: .; CDR3 length: 13; CDR3 DNA: TGCAGTGCTAGAGAGGCTGTACAAGAGACCCAGTACTTC; CDR3 protein: CSAREAVQETQYF
J gene: TRBJ2-2; clone size: many; V gene: TRBV4-1; D gene: .; CDR3 length: 16; CDR3 DNA: TGCGCCAGCAGCCAAGAGGGGCAGGGGCTACCCGGGGAGCTGTTTTTT; CDR3 protein: CASSQEGQGLPGELFF
J gene: TRBJ2-1; clone size: .; V gene: TRBV12-3/TRBV12-4; D gene: TRBD2; CDR3 length: 16; CDR3 DNA: TGTGCCAGCAGCCCAAACCTAGCGGCTAGCTACAATGAGCAGTTCTTC; CDR3 protein: CASSPNLAASYNEQFF
J gene: TRBJ2-2; clone size: .; V gene: TRBV27; D gene: .; CDR3 length: 16; CDR3 DNA: TGTGCCAGCAGGGGGGGTCGGGGCTTCAACACCGGGGAGCTGTTTTTT; CDR3 protein: CASRGGRGFNTGELFF
J gene: TRBJ2-7; clone size: .; V gene: TRBV19; D gene: .; CDR3 length: 14; CDR3 DNA: TGTGCCAGTAGTATAGGCTGGAGCTCCTACGAGCAGTGCTTC; CDR3 protein: CASSIGWSSYEQCF
J gene: TRBJ1-1; clone size: many; V gene: TRBV7-9; D gene: TRBD1; CDR3 length: 13; CDR3 DNA: TGTGCCAGCAGCTCGTGGACAGGAGATGGAACTTTCTTT; CDR3 protein: CASSSWTGDGTFF
J gene: TRBJ1-5; clone size: many; V gene: TRBV4-1; D gene: .; CDR3 length: 17; CDR3 DNA: TGCGCCAGCAGCCATTTTTTTGGTAGGGAGGGAAATCAGCCCCAGCATTTT; CDR3 protein: CASSHFFGREGNQPQHF
J gene: TRBJ2-2; clone size: few; V gene: TRBV6-5; D gene: .; CDR3 length: 17; CDR3 DNA: TGTGCCAGCAGTTACTCTTACGCGGCCTATTCTGGCGGGGAGCTGTTTTTT; CDR3 protein: CASSYSYAAYSGGELFF
J gene: TRBJ2-7; clone size: few; V gene: TRBV10-3; D gene: .; CDR3 length: 15; CDR3 DNA: TGTGCCACCCTCCTCGAAGACAGGACCACCTACGAGCAGTACTTC; CDR3 protein: CATLLEDRTTYEQYF
J gene: TRBJ2-7; clone size: many; V gene: TRBV27; D gene: .; CDR3 length: 13; CDR3 DNA: TGTGCCAGCAGTTTCTTTGACTCCTACGAGCAGTACTTC; CDR3 protein: CASSFFDSYEQYF
J gene: TRBJ1-2; clone size: .; V gene: TRBV5-6; D gene: TRBD1; CDR3 length: 14; CDR3 DNA: TGTGCCAGCAGCTTGGGGGACAGCGTGGGCGGCTACACCTTC; CDR3 protein: CASSLGDSVGGYTF
J gene: TRBJ2-1; clone size: .; V gene: TRBV20-1; D gene: TRBD2; CDR3 length: 17; CDR3 DNA: TGCAGTGCTATCTCCCCTAGCGGGGGCCCCTCCTACAATGAGCAGTTCTTC; CDR3 protein: CSAISPSGGPSYNEQFF
J gene: TRBJ1-5; clone size: many; V gene: TRBV6-6; D gene: TRBD1; CDR3 length: 15; CDR3 DNA: TGTGCCAGCAGTTCCGGGACAGGGGTAGTTCAGCCCCAGCATTTT; CDR3 protein: CASSSGTGVVQPQHF
J gene: TRBJ2-1; clone size: many; V gene: TRBV7-2; D gene: .; CDR3 length: 15; CDR3 DNA: TGTGCCAGCAGCCCCTGGGACGCTTTCTCCAATGAGCAGTTCTTC; CDR3 protein: CASSPWDAFSNEQFF
J gene: TRBJ2-3; clone size: many; V gene: TRBV4-3; D gene: .; CDR3 length: 15; CDR3 DNA: TGCGCCAGCAGCCAAGATTGGAGGGGCACAGATACGCAGTATTTT; CDR3 protein: CASSQDWRGTDTQYF
J gene: TRBJ1-4; clone size: .; V gene: TRBV30; D gene: .; CDR3 length: 17; CDR3 DNA: TGTGCCTGGAGGGATGAGAGGGACACTTTTCGAAGTGAAAAACTGTTTTTT; CDR3 protein: CAWRDERDTFRSEKLFF
J gene: TRBJ2-7; clone size: many; V gene: TRBV20-1; D gene: TRBD2; CDR3 length: 14; CDR3 DNA: TGCAGTGCTAGAAAGCGGGAGCATATGTACGAGCAGTACTTC; CDR3 protein: CSARKREHMYEQYF
J gene: TRBJ1-4; clone size: many; V gene: TRBV18; D gene: .; CDR3 length: 16; CDR3 DNA: TGTGCCAGCTCTCCCCCCCCACGGGACCTGAATGAAAAACTGTTTTTT; CDR3 protein: CASSPPPRDLNEKLFF
J gene: TRBJ2-7; clone size: many; V gene: TRBV7-9; D gene: TRBD2; CDR3 length: 18; CDR3 DNA: TGTGCCAGCAGCCAGACCCGGACTAGCGGGAGAGGAGTGTACGAGCAGTACTTC; CDR3 protein: CASSQTRTSGRGVYEQYF
J gene: TRBJ1-1; clone size: many; V gene: TRBV28; D gene: .; CDR3 length: 13; CDR3 DNA: TGTGCCAGCAGCCTAGGGGGGCGTGGTGAAGCTTTCTTT; CDR3 protein: CASSLGGRGEAFF
J gene: TRBJ2-7; clone size: .; V gene: TRBV7-9; D gene: .; CDR3 length: 13; CDR3 DNA: TGTGCCAGCAGCCCTAGTGGGATCTACGAGCAGTACTTC; CDR3 protein: CASSPSGIYEQYF
J gene: TRBJ2-7; clone size: .; V gene: TRBV2; D gene: TRBD1; CDR3 length: 15; CDR3 DNA: TGTGCCAGCAGTGAAAAATGGGCAGGGGGCTACGAGCAGTACTTC; CDR3 protein: CASSEKWAGGYEQYF
J gene: TRBJ2-7; clone size: .; V gene: TRBV27; D gene: TRBD2; CDR3 length: 14; CDR3 DNA: TGTGCCAGCAGTCAGGGACTAGCTATCTACGAGCAGTACTTC; CDR3 protein: CASSQGLAIYEQYF
J gene: TRBJ1-2; clone size: .; V gene: TRBV5-6; D gene: .; CDR3 length: 16; CDR3 DNA: TGTGCCAGCAGCTTATGGGGGTCAGGGATTTCCTATGGCTACACCTTC; CDR3 protein: CASSLWGSGISYGYTF
J gene: TRBJ2-2; clone size: few; V gene: TRBV4-1; D gene: TRBD2; CDR3 length: 18; CDR3 DNA: TGCGCCAGCAGCGTAGGGACTAGCGGGAGGCTGGACACCGGGGAGCTGTTTTTT; CDR3 protein: CASSVGTSGRLDTGELFF
J gene: TRBJ2-7; clone size: many; V gene: TRBV20-1; D gene: TRBD2; CDR3 length: 18; CDR3 DNA: TGCAGTGCTACCCGGCCCGCTAGCGGGAGGCACGTGGGGTACGAGCAGTACTTC; CDR3 protein: CSATRPASGRHVGYEQYF
J gene: TRBJ2-3; clone size: many; V gene: TRBV11-2; D gene: TRBD1; CDR3 length: 17; CDR3 DNA: TGTGCCAGCAGCTTAGTGGAAAGGGGGCATCGCACAGATACGCAGTATTTT; CDR3 protein: CASSLVERGHRTDTQYF
J gene: TRBJ2-1; clone size: many; V gene: TRBV11-2; D gene: TRBD2; CDR3 length: 17; CDR3 DNA: TGTGCCAGCAGCTTGTTATCTAGACTAGCGGTTCACAATGAGCAGTTCTTC; CDR3 protein: CASSLLSRLAVHNEQFF
J gene: TRBJ2-2; clone size: many; V gene: TRBV7-9; D gene: TRBD2; CDR3 length: 16; CDR3 DNA: TGTGCCAGCAGCTCCGCGGGGGGCCGTGTCACCGGGGAGCTGTTTTTT; CDR3 protein: CASSSAGGRVTGELFF
J gene: TRBJ2-7; clone size: .; V gene: TRBV6-6; D gene: .; CDR3 length: 13; CDR3 DNA: TGTGCCAGCAGTAAAGGACCGCTCGGTGAGCAGTACTTC; CDR3 protein: CASSKGPLGEQYF
J gene: TRBJ1-1; clone size: many; V gene: TRBV19; D gene: .; CDR3 length: 12; CDR3 DNA: TGTGCCAGTATAGGAGGGGTCACTGAAGCTTTCTTT; CDR3 protein: CASIGGVTEAFF